This T cell receptor (beta chain) derives from a study of cytomegalovirus exposure and HLA in healthy donors. Notes on the study in general: Cytomegalovirus status, reportedly, was diagnosed with high specificity and sensitivity by the classifier. Researchers reported from a later analysis that most CMV-associated TCR beta chains appeared HLA-restricted.

PCR was performed using 60 Vbeta and 13 Jbeta primers. Clones were read by immunoSEQ multiplex PCR, and TCRdb kept only the in-frame ones, dropping some. The sample lists approximately 150,000 clones; roughly four fifths were seen once. As for this clone: Its antigen is not known.

V lost 6 bases to trimming and J lost 0 bases, with 9 bases between them. Germline V CDR1 and CDR2: LGHNA, YNFKEQ. CDR3 length: 15 residues. The sequence was collected from a man between 50 and 59 years old in good health and CMV-seropositive. V usage is TRBV4-2 and J usage is TRBJ2-6; no clear D. The material sequenced was PBMCs. The CDR3 bases are TGTGCCAGCAGACCACCCAGCTCTGGGGCCAACGTCCTGACTTTC. Encoded protein: CASRPPSSGANVLTF.